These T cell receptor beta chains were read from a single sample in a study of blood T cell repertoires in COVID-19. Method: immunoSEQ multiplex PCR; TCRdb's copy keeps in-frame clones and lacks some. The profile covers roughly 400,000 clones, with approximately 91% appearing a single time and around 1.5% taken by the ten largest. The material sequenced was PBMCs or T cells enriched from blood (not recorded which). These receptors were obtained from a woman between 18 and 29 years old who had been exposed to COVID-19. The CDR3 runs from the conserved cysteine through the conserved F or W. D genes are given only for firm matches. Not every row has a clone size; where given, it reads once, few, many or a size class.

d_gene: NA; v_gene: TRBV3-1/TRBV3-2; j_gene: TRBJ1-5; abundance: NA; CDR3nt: TGTGCCAGCAGCCAAGATTCGGTCCAGCCCCAGCATTTT; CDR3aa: CASSQDSVQPQHF
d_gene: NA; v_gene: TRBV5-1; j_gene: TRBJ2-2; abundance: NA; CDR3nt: TGCGCCAGCAGCTTTAGCGGAGGGAACACCGGGGAGCTGTTTTTT; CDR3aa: CASSFSGGNTGELFF
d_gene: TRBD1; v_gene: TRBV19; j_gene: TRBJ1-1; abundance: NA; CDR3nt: TGTGCCAGTAGAGGGACAGTAAACACTGAAGCTTTCTTT; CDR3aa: CASRGTVNTEAFF
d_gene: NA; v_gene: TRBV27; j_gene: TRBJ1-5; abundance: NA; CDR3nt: TGTGCCAGCAGTTCAGACACGTTTGGCAATCAGCCCCAGCATTTT; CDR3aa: CASSSDTFGNQPQHF
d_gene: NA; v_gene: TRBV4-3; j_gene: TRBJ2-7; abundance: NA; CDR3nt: TGCGCCAGCAGCCAAGATACCAGGGCCCCCTCCTACGAGCAGTACTTC; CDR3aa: CASSQDTRAPSYEQYF
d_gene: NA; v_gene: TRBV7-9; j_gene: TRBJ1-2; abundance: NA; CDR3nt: TGTGCCAGCAGCTTAGTCGGAGTTCCTTATGGCTACACCTTC; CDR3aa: CASSLVGVPYGYTF
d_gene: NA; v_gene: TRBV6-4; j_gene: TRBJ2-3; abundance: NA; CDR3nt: TGTGCCAGCAGTGAACAGGGTTGGACAGATACGCAGTATTTT; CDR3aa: CASSEQGWTDTQYF
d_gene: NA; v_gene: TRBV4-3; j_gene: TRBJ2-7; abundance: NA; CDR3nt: TGCGCCAGCAGCCAAACTAGAATCGCCTACGAGCAGTACTTC; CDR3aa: CASSQTRIAYEQYF
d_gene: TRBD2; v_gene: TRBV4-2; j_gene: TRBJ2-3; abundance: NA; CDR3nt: TGTGCCAGCAGCCAGGGGGAGGGGTGGGGCACAGATACGCAGTATTTT; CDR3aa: CASSQGEGWGTDTQYF
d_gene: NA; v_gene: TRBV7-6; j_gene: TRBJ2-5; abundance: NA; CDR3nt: TGTGCCAGCAGCTTGGATCCAGGGGTGGAGACCCAGTACTTC; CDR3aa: CASSLDPGVETQYF
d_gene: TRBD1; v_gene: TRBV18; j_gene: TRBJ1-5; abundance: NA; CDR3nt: TGTGCCAGCTCACCCGGGACAGGGGGTGGCAATCAGCCCCAGCATTTT; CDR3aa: CASSPGTGGGNQPQHF
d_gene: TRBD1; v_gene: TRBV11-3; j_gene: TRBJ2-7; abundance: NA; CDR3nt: TGTGCCAGCAGCCTGGACAGGGGCTACGAGCAGTACTTC; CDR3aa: CASSLDRGYEQYF
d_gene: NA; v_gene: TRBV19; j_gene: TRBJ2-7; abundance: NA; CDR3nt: TGTGCCAGTAGTGAAGCGAGAAGGTCCTACGAGCAGTACTTC; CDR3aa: CASSEARRSYEQYF
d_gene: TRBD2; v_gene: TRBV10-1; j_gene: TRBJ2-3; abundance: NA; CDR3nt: TGCGCCAGCGGGCCTAGCGGACACACAGATACGCAGTATTTT; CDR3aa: CASGPSGHTDTQYF
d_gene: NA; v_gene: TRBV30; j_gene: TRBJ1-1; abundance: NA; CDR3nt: TGTGCCTGGATCGATCGGAACCGCCCGGGGGCTTTCTTT; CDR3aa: CAWIDRNRPGAFF
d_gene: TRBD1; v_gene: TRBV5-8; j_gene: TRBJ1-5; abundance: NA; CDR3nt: TGTGCCAGCAGCCAACTGACAGGGGACCAGCCCCAGCATTTT; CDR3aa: CASSQLTGDQPQHF
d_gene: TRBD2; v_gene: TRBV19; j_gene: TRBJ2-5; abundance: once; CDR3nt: TGTGCCAGTAGAAGGGCTAGCGGGGGCCAAGAGACCCAGTACTTC; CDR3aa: CASRRASGGQETQYF
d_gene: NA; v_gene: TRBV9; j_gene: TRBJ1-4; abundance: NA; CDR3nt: TGTGCCAGCAGCGACAGGGCCACTAATGAAAAACTGTTTTTT; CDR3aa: CASSDRATNEKLFF
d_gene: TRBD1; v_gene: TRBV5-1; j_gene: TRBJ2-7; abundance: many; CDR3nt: TGCGCCAGCAGCACAACAGGGGGCTCCTACGAGCAGTACTTC; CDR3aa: CASSTTGGSYEQYF
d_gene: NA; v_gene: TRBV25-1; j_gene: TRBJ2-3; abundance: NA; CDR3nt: TGTGCCAGCAGTGGAATAGCGGAGTCGAGCACAGATACGCAGTATTTT; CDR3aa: CASSGIAESSTDTQYF
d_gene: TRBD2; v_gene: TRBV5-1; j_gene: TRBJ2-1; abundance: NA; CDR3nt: TGCGCCAGCAGCTTGGTGGCTAGCGGGAGGCACAATGAGCAGTTCTTC; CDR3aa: CASSLVASGRHNEQFF
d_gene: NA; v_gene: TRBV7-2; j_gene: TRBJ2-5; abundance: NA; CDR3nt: TGTGCCAGCAGCTTAAGAGGGAACTACCAAGAGACCCAGTACTTC; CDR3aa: CASSLRGNYQETQYF
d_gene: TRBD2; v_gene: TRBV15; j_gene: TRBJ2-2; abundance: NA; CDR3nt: TGTGCCACCAGCAGGATGTTAACCGGGACTAGCGGGAAAAGGGGCACCGGGGAGCTGTTTTTT; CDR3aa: CATSRMLTGTSGKRGTGELFF
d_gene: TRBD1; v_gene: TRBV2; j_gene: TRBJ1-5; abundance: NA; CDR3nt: TGTGCCAGCAGCGACAGGGTCAGCGGAAATCAGCCCCAGCATTTT; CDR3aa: CASSDRVSGNQPQHF
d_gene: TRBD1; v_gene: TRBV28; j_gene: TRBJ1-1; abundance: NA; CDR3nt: TGTGCCAGCAGTTTTCGGACAGGGGGTTGGGACACTGAAGCTTTCTTT; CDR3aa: CASSFRTGGWDTEAFF
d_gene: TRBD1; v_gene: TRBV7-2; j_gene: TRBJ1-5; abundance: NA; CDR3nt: TGTGCCAGCAGCCCTCGGACAGGGGCTCAGCCCCAGCATTTT; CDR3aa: CASSPRTGAQPQHF
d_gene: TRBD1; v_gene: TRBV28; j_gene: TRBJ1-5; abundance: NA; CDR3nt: TGTGCCAGCAGTCTGGGACAGGGGATTGTATCTCAGCCCCAGCATTTT; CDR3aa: CASSLGQGIVSQPQHF
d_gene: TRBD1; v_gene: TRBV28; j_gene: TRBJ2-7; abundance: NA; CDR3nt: TGTGCCAGCAGTCCCCGGGACAGGGCCTACGAGCAGTACTTC; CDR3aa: CASSPRDRAYEQYF
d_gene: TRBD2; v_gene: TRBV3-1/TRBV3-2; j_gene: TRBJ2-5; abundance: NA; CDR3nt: TGTGCCAGCAGCCAGGCTGGACTAGACGAGACCCAGTACTTC; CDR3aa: CASSQAGLDETQYF
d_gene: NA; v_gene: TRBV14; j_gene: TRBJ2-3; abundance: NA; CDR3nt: TGTGCCAGCAGCCAACGGGGGGCCTGGGATACGCAGTATTTT; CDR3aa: CASSQRGAWDTQYF
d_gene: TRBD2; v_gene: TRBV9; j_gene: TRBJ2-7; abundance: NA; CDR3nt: TGTGCCAGCAGCGTAGGGGTGCGGGGGGCATGGTACGAGCAGTACTTC; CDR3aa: CASSVGVRGAWYEQYF
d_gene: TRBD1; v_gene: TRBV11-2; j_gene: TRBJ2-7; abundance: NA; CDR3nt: TGTGCCAGCAGCTACACCGTGGGACAGGGGCAACAGCAGTACTTC; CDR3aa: CASSYTVGQGQQQYF
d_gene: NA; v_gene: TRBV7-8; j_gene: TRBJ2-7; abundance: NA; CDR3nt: TGTGCCAGCAGCATAAGGGGCGGACCCTACGAGCAGTACTTC; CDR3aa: CASSIRGGPYEQYF
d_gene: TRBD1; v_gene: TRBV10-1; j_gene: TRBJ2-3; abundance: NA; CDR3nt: TGCGCCAGCAGTGAGTACGACAGGGGTAGCACAGATACGCAGTATTTT; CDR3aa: CASSEYDRGSTDTQYF
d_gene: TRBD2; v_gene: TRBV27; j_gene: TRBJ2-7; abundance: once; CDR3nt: TGTGCCAGCAGTTTGGGCCTAGCGGCCTACGAGCAGTACTTC; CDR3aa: CASSLGLAAYEQYF
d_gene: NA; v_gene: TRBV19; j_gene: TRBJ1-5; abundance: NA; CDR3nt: TGTGCCAGTAGTATAGTCCAGGTTAATCAGCCCCAGCATTTT; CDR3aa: CASSIVQVNQPQHF
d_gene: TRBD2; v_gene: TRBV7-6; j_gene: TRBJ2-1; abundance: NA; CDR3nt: TGTGCCAGCAGCTTAGGTCCAGCGGGGGGGATCAATGAGCAGTTCTTC; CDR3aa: CASSLGPAGGINEQFF
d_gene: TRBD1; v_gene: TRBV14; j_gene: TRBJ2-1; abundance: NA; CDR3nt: TGTGCCAGCAGGCGACAGGGCCATGAGCAGTTCTTC; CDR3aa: CASRRQGHEQFF
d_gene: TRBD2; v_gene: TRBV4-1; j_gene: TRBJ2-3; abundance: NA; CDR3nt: TGCGCCAGCAGCCAAGTTCCGACCCTTGGACTAGCGGGAGGGCCCGCAGGAGATACGCAGTATTTT; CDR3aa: CASSQVPTLGLAGGPAGDTQYF
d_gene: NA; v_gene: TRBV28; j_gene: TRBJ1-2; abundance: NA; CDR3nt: TGTGCCAGCAGCTCGGGATTCTATGGCTACACCTTC; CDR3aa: CASSSGFYGYTF
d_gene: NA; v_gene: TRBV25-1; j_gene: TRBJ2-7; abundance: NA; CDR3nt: TGTGCCAGCAAAGGACAGTTCTACGAGCAGTACTTC; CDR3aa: CASKGQFYEQYF
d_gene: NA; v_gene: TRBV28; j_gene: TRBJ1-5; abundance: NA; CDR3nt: TGTGCCAGCAGTTTATATTACAGTGATAGCAATCAGCCCCAGCATTTT; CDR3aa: CASSLYYSDSNQPQHF
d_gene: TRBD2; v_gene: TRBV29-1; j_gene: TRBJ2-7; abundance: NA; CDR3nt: TGCAGCGGCAGACTAGCGGGAGTCCACGAGCAGTACTTC; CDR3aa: CSGRLAGVHEQYF
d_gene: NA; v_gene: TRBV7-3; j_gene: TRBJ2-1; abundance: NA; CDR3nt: TGTGCCAGCAGCTTAGCGGCCGGAGCCTACAATGAGCAGTTCTTC; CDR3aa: CASSLAAGAYNEQFF
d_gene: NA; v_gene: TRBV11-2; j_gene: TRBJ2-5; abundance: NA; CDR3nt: TGTGCCAGCAGCTTAGTGTTATGGGCGACCCAAGAGACCCAGTACTTC; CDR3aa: CASSLVLWATQETQYF
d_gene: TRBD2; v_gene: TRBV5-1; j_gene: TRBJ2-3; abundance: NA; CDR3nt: TGCGCCAGCAGCCCCGGGACGGGGGGGCGAACAGATACGCAGTATTTT; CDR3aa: CASSPGTGGRTDTQYF
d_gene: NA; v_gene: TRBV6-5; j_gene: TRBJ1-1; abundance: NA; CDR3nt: TGTGCCAGCAGGAGGTCAATGAACACTGAAGCTTTCTTT; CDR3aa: CASRRSMNTEAFF
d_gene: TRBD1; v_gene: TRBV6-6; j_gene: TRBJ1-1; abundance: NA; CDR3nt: TGTGCCAGCACCAGGACAGGGGGCTTCTTCACTGAAGCTTTCTTT; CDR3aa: CASTRTGGFFTEAFF
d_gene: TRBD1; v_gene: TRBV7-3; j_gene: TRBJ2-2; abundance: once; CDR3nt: TGTGCCAGCAGCAAACAGGGGGCTTGGGACACCGGGGAGCTGTTTTTT; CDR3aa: CASSKQGAWDTGELFF
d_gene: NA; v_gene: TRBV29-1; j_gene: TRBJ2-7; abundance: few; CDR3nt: TGCAGCGTTGAGATCGGGAGCTCCTACGAGCAGTACTTC; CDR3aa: CSVEIGSSYEQYF
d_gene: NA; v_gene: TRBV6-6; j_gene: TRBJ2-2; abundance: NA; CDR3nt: TGTGCCAGCAGCACCGGCGGGTCCCACACCGGGGAGCTGTTTTTT; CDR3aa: CASSTGGSHTGELFF
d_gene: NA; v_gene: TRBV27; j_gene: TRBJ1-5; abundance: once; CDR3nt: TGTGCCAGCAGTTGGGGACTCAATCAGCCCCAGCATTTT; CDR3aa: CASSWGLNQPQHF
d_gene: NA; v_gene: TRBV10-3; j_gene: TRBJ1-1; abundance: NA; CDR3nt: TGTGCCATCACGGGTGGAGGGTCAAACACTGAAGCTTTCTTT; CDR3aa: CAITGGGSNTEAFF
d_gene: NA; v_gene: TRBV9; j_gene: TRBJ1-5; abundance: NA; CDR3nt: TGTGCCAGCAGCCCCGATGGGCACCAGCCCCAGCATTTT; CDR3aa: CASSPDGHQPQHF
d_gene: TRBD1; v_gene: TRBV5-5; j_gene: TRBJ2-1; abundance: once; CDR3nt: TGTGCCAGCAGCTCCGGGACAGGGGTAGGGGAGCAGTTCTTC; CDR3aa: CASSSGTGVGEQFF